This T cell receptor (beta chain) was captured by sequencing in a study of blood T cell repertoires in COVID-19. Study background: Sites in the United States, Italy and Spain provided acute and convalescent COVID-19 samples. Nucleic acid was either cDNA or gDNA, and it came from T cells, B-cell-depleted T cells, or PBMCs.

This CDR3 is built from 13 residues. Germline values: CDR1 LGHNA, CDR2 YSLEER. Deletions cut 3 bases from V and 3 bases from J, with 6 bases between. As originally analysed: Scientists estimated how many nucleated cells there were by amplifying reference gene primers. Sequenced by immunoSEQ multiplex PCR; TCRdb stores in-frame clones only, minus some. V and J calls plus clone size are reproduced from that table; the DNA served to infer D and trimming. The repertoire holds 40,000 to 60,000 clones, with approximately 88% as singletons. This chain uses TRBV4-3 with TRBJ1-5; D is ambiguous. Source material: peripheral blood. The clonotype was recovered from a man over 45 with active COVID-19. The CDR3 DNA is TGCGCCAGCAGCCACGGGTTCAATCAGCCCCAGCATTTT. Its translation is CASSHGFNQPQHF.